The clone carrying this T cell receptor beta chain was recorded once. The data were obtained in a study of shared clonotypes between healthy human individuals. Study summary: A couple of female and a few male donors aged 18 to 49 were enrolled.

The V end was cut by 2 bases, the J end by 2 bases, with 11 bases between. The V gene's germline CDR1 is SGHDT and CDR2 YYEEEE. This CDR3 is 14 amino acids long. Clones were sequenced by immunoSEQ multiplex PCR, and TCRdb holds only the in-frame ones, with some missing. The table records just over 2,000,000 clones, approximately 94% of them present only once. CD45RO-negative cells were positively selected for CCR7, leaving out terminally differentiated effector memory CD45RA+ cells. The rearrangement uses TRBV5-6 and TRBJ2-7; tentative D call: TRBD2 (6 bases). Sequencing was performed on naive CD8+ T cells sorted from blood. This clonotype was obtained from a man younger than 35 in good health. This CDR3 is CASSFGGNAYEQYF. The CDR3 DNA sequence: TGTGCCAGCAGCTTTGGGGGGAACGCCTACGAGCAGTACTTC.